The entry below gives a single T cell receptor beta chain sequence along with its context. What it binds is not known. This CDR3 has 12 residues. Germline V gene lookup returns CDR1 SGHTA and CDR2 FQGNSA. Some clones are missing from TCRdb's copy, which holds only in-frame ones; the method was immunoSEQ multiplex PCR. The data show 60,000 or so clones, 70% to 90% seen once. This entry is derived from a study of a mutant IDH1 vaccine in newly diagnosed glioma. Time point denoted: week 23, last vaccination. Each vaccine dose was 300 ug of mutant IDH1 20-mer peptide, with topical imiquimod. The sample in question was PBMCs, obtained from a glioma patient whose treatment included an IDH1 peptide vaccine. The clonotype comes from a man aged 30 to 45 with glioma. V usage is TRBV7-2 and J usage is TRBJ2-5; D not certain. The J call may not be correct, given that the DNA end is closer to TRBJ2-7. CDR3 coding DNA: TGTGCCAGCAGCTTATGGCCGGGCGAGCAGTACTTC. Its protein is CASSLWPGEQYF.